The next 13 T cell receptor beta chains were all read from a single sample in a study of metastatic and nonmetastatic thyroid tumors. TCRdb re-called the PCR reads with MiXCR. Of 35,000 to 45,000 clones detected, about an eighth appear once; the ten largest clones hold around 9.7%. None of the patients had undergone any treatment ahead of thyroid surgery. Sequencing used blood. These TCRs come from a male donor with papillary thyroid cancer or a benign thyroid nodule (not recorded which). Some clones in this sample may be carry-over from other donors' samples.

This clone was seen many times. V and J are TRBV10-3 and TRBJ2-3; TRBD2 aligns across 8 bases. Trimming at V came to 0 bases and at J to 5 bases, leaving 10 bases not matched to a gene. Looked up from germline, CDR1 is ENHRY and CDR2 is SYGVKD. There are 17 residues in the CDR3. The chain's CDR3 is CAISESMGAGAQDTQYF. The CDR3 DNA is TGTGCCATCAGTGAGTCGATGGGAGCGGGAGCCCAAGATACGCAGTATTTT.

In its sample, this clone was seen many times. CDR3 DNA: TGTGCCAGTAGAAGCGGACAGTTGAACACTGAAGCTTTCTTT. It specifies CASRSGQLNTEAFF. The chain recombines TRBV19 with TRBJ1-1; TRBD1 is a possible D gene (6 bases). V gave up 6 bases and J gave up 0 bases, with 11 bases separating them. The CDR3 runs to 14 residues. Germline-derived CDR1 and CDR2 are LNHDA and SQIVND (reference sequence).

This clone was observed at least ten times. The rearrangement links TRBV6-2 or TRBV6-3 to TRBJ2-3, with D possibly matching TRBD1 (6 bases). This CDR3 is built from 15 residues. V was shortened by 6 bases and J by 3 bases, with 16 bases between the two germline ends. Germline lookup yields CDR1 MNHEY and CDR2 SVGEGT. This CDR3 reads CASSPRDTKTDTQYF. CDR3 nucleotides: TGTGCCAGCAGCCCCCGGGACACAAAAACAGATACGCAGTATTTT.

DNA of the CDR3: TGTGCCAGCAGTCCCCAAGTGGGCTCTGGGGCCAACGTCCTGACTTTC. It is translated as CASSPQVGSGANVLTF. This rearrangement joins TRBV11-2 to TRBJ2-6, with D unclear. CDR1 and CDR2 (germline): SGHAT, FQNNGV. This CDR3 has 16 amino acids. The V end lost 6 bases, the J end lost 0 bases, and 12 bases lay between the germline ends.

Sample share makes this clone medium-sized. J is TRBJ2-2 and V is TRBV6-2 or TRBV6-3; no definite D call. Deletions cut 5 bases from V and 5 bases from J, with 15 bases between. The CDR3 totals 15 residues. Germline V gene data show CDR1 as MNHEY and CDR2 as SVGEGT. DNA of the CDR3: TGTGCCAGCAGTCCGTATCGGGTTCAGACCGGGGAGCTGTTTTTT. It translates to CASSPYRVQTGELFF.

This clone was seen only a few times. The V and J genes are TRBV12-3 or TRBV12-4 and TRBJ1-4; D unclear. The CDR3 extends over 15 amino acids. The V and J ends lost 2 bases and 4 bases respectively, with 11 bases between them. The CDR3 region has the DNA TGTGCCAGCAGTTTAACGCTCACGAATAATGAAAAACTGTTTTTT. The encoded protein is CASSLTLTNNEKLFF.

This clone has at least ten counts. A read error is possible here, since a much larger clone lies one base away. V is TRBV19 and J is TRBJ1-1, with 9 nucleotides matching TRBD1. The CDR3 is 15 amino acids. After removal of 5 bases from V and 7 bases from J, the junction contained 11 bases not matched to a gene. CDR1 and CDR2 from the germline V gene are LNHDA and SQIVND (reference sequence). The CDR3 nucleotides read TGTGCCAGTAGTTCTCGAACAGGGGGCAGCAGTGAAGCTTTCTTT. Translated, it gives CASSSRTGGSSEAFF.

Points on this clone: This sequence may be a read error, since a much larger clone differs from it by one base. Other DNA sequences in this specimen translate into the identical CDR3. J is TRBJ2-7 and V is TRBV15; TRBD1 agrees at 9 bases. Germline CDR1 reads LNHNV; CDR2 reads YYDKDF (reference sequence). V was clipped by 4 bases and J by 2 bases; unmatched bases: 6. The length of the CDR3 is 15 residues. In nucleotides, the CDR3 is TGTGCCACCAGCACACAGGGGGCATCTACCTACGAGCAGTACTTC. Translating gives CATSTQGASTYEQYF.

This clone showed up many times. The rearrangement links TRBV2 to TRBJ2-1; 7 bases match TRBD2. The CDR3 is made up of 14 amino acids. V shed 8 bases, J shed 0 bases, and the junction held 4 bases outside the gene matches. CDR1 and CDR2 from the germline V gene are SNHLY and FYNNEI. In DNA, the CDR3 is TGTGCCAGCCCCGGCGGGAGCTCCTACAATGAGCAGTTCTTC. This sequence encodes CASPGGSSYNEQFF.

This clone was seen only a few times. CDR3 sequence: CATRDPGGYGYTF. The CDR3 bases are TGTGCAACCCGGGACCCAGGAGGCTATGGCTACACCTTC. The chain uses TRBV24-1 and TRBJ1-2, with D tentatively TRBD1 (5 bases). Germline V gives CDR1 KGHDR, CDR2 SFDVKD. The CDR3 extends over 13 amino acids.

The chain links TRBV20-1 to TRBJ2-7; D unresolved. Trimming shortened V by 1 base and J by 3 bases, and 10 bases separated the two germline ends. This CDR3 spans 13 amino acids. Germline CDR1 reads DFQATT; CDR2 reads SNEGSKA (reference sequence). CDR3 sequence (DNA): TGCAGTGCTAGAGGTCCCAACCGCTACGAGCAGTACTTC. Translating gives CSARGPNRYEQYF.

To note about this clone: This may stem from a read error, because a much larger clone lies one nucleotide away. This chain's CDR3 is CAGSQERARDTQYF. The CDR3 nucleotides read TGCGCCGGCAGCCAAGAGAGGGCGCGAGATACGCAGTATTTT. The chain recombines TRBV4-3 with TRBJ2-3; TRBD2 is a possible D gene (5 bases). Per the germline V gene, CDR1 is LGHNA and CDR2 is YSLEER. The CDR3 loop spans 14 amino acids.

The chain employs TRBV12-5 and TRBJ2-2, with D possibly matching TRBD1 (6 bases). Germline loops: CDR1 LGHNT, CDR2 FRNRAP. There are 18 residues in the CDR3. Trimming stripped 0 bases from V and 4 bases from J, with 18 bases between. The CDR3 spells CASGLVLFSPRGTGELFF. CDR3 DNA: TGTGCTAGTGGTTTGGTACTTTTTTCCCCCAGGGGCACCGGGGAGCTGTTTTTT.